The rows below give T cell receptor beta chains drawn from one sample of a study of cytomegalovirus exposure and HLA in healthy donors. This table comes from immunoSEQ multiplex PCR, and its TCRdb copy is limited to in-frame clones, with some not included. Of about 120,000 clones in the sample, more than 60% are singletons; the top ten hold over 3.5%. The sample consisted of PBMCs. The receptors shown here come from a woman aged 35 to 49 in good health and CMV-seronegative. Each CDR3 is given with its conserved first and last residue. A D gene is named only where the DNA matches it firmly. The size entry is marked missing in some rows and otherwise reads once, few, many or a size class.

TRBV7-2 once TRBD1 CASSPYRGYGYTF
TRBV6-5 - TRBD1 CASSPGTGRFGYTF
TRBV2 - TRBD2 CASSTELAGVSHEQFF
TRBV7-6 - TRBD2 CASSLVPSGKGADTQYF
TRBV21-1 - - CASSKVLDGLAKNIQYF
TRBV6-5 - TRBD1 CASSTPGQGTNEQYF
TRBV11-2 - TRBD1 CASSLGQGLGSSYEQYF
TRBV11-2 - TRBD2 CASSTLAGYNEQFF
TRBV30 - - CAWNSRGDQPQHF
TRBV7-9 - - CSSSPTWGLRTDTQYF
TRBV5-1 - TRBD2 CASSLAAVSYNEQFF
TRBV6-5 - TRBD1 CASSYGRGSNTIYF
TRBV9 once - CASSVGQPSSYEQYF
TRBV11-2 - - CASSLITGTSSYNEQFF
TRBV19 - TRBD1 CASSPPTGQGETQYF
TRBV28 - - CASSSPGGKAYEQYF
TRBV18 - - CASSRWQEDEQFF
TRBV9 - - CASSGGPLGETQYF
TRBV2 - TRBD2 CASSLVIAGGDPSTDTQYF
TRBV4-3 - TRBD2 CASSQDPTVGLAGGPSTDTQYF
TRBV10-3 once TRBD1 CAISGTGNTEAFF
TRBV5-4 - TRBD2 CASTPSGGFNTGELFF
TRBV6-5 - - CASSRDSAGRTEAFF
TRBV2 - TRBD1 CAEDRVYEQYF
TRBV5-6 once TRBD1 CASSFGTGRNSPLHF
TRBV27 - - CASRNVAGGVYEQYF
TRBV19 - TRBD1 CASSAGQGIYDPEAFF
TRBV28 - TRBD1 CASTGAQGAADTQYF
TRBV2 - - CASSEDRISEKLFF
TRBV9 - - CASSVVGDHNEQFF
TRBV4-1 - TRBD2 CASSQAVAGLYEQYF
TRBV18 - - CASSPGLGYTF
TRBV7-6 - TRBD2 CASSSRGGQVNTGELFF
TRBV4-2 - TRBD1 CASSQNVGTGGAETQYF
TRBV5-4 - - CASRQLLNTEAFF
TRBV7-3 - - CASRRDSTDTQYF
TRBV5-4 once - CASSLKGEETQYF
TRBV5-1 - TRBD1 CASSLEGQGYGYTF
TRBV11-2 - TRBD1 CASSLIQGSSYEQYF
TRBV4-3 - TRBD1 CASSQEPGGSMGVSNTGELFF
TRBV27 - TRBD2 CASSLGGSVYNEQFF
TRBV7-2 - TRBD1 CASSSRDRGVDEQFF